This T cell receptor beta chain was sequenced for a study of response to subunit inactivated influenza vaccine. TCRdb passed the RT-PCR reads through MiXCR, listing each CDR3 protein once. Counted here are some 800,000 distinct CDR3 sequences, 21% occurring once; the ten biggest clones make up roughly 10%. This clonotype appeared many times. J lost 4 bases, V lost 4 bases, and 2 bases had no gene match. The germline V gene encodes CDR1 SEHNR and CDR2 FQNEAQ (reference sequence). This CDR3 region has 13 residues. This TCR was sampled from a man aged 50 to 60 who received an inactivated influenza vaccine. The chain combines TRBV7-9 with TRBJ2-3, with 7 bases matching TRBD2. Sequenced material: PBMCs from blood, taken more than 4 days after vaccination. The CDR3 DNA is TGTGCCAGCAGCTCCGCGGGGGCAGATACGCAGTATTTT. This gives the protein CASSSAGADTQYF.